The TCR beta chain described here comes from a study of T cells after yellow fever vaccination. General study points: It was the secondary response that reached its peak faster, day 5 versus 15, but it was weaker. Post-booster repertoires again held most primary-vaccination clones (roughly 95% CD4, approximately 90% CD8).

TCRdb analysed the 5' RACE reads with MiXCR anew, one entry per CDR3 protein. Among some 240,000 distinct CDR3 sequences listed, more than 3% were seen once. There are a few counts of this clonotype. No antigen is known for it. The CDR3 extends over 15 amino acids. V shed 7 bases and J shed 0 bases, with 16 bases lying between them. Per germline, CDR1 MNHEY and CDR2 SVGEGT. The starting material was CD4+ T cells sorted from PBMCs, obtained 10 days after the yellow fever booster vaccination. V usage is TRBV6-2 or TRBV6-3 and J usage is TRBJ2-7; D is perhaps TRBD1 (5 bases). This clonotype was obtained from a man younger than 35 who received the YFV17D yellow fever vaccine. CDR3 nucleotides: TGTGCCAGCACCAGGGATGGGGATAGCTCCTACGAGCAGTACTTC. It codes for CASTRDGDSSYEQYF.